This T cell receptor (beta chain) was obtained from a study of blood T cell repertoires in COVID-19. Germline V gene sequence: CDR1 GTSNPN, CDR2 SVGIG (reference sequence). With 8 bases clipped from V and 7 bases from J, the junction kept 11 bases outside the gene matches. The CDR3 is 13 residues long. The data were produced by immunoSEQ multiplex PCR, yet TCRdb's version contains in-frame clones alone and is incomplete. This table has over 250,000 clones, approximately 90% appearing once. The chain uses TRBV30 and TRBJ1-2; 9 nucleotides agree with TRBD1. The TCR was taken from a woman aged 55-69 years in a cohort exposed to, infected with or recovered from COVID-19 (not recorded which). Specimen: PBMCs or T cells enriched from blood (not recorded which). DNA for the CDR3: TGTGCCCCCAACAGGACAGGGGCCGTTGGCTACACCTTC. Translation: CAPNRTGAVGYTF. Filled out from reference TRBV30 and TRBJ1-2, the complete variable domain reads SQTIHQWPATLVQPVGSPLSLECTVEGTSNPNLYWYRQAAGRGLQLLFYSVGIGQISSEVPQNLSASRPQDRQFILSSKKLLLSDSGFYLCAPNRTGAVGYTFGSGTRLTVV.